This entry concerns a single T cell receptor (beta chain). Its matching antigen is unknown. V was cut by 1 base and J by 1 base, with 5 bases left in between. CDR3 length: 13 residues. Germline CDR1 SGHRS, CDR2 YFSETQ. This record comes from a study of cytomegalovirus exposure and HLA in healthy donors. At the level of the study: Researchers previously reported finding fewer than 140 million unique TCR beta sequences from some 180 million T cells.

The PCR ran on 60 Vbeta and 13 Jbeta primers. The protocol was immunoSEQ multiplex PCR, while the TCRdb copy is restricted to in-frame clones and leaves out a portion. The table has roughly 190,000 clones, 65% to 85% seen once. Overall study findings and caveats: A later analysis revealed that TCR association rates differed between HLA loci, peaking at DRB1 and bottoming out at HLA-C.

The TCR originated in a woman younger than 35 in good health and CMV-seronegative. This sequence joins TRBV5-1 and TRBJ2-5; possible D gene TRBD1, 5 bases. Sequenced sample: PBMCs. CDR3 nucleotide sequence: TGCGCCAGCAGCTTGCAGGGCCAAGAGACCCAGTACTTC. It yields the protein CASSLQGQETQYF.